Sequencing of this T cell receptor beta chain was carried out in a study of T cell repertoires in cytomegalovirus infection. With respect to this clonotype: Its antigen remains unidentified.

TCRdb redid the calling of the reads with MiXCR, one entry per CDR3 protein. The data hold 380,000 or so distinct CDR3 sequences, with roughly a third observed a single time. The CDR3 totals 15 residues. The germline gives CDR1 LNHDA, CDR2 SQIVND (reference sequence). V lost 3 bases and J 1 base, leaving 12 bases between the germline ends. The chain employs TRBV19 and TRBJ2-5; D unclear. The material sequenced was cultured PBMCs, taken from culture after CMV antigen stimulation. The source is a human donor in good health (CMV status not recorded). Some clones in this sample may be carry-over from other donors' samples. CDR3 loop: CASSIARLSQETQYF. CDR3 DNA sequence: TGTGCCAGTAGTATCGCTAGGCTGAGCCAAGAGACCCAGTACTTC.